This TCR beta chain was identified during a study of cytotoxic CD8 clonotypes in ibrutinib-treated CLL. The length of the CDR3 is 15 residues. Trimming cost V 3 bases and J 1 base, with 12 bases left between them. Germline V gene sequence: CDR1 KGHSH, CDR2 LQKENI. Findings of the study overall: Few clonotypes were public, and these shrank or held steady under treatment. Exceeding age-matched healthy donors, baseline clonality also tracked the counts of circulating CD8+ T cells.

In the case of this clone: The antigen is not known.

Produced via immunoSEQ multiplex PCR; TCRdb's table is partial and in-frame only. The sample lists around 310,000 clones; more than 65% were seen once. Source: PBMCs, taken before ibrutinib treatment. The receptor comes from a human donor with chronic lymphocytic leukemia. This chain joins TRBV18 and TRBJ1-1; weak D call: TRBD1 (5 bases). CDR3 DNA sequence: TGTGCCAGCTCACCGCTCCGGGACGAGAACACTGAAGCTTTCTTT. Amino acid sequence: CASSPLRDENTEAFF.